The source of this T cell receptor (beta chain) is a study of T-cell memory formation after mild COVID-19. Study outcomes and limitations: The CD4+ clones that contracted clustered mainly within CM and EM, and the CD8+ clones concentrated in EMRA.

This clonotype was seen more than once but under ten times. The antigen is unknown. TCRdb reprocessed the 5' RACE reads with MiXCR, giving one entry per CDR3 protein. The sample shows about 150,000 distinct CDR3 sequences, 10% to 15% of them seen only once. The CDR3 consists of 14 residues. Germline V gene sequence: CDR1 SGHVS, CDR2 FQNEAQ. The V segment lost 4 bases and the J segment 7 bases; nucleotides outside the gene matches: 9. This clonotype was obtained from a man between 18 and 35 years old who had mild COVID-19 (a few samples of this study predate the infection). Cell type and time point are not known. The V gene is TRBV7-8, the J gene TRBJ1-2, with 7 bases matching TRBD1. The sequenced sample consisted of PBMCs or a T cell subset sorted from them (not recorded which). The DNA for the CDR3 is TGTGCCAGCAGCTGGACAGGAGTACACTCTGGCTACACCTTC. Its translation is CASSWTGVHSGYTF.